The 3 T cell receptor beta chains presented below share a single source sample, sequenced in a study of cytomegalovirus exposure and HLA in healthy donors (dated by TCRdb to about 2017). Library method: the immunoSEQ multiplex PCR assay. The multiplex PCR relied on a mix of 60 forward primers for TCR Vbeta segments and 13 reverse primers for TCR Jbeta segments. TCRdb retrieved this table from immuneACCESS and kept in-frame rearrangements only. Not all clones are present; in checked studies, unresolved V genes account for under half, and no reason is known for the remainder. Here the sample has some 140,000 clones; around 77% occur a single time. The ten largest make up about 1.3% of the sample. Sequencing was carried out using PBMCs. The source is a man over 45 in good health and CMV-seronegative.

This chain uses TRBV5-4 with TRBJ2-3; TRBD2 agrees at 7 bases. The ends lost 2 bases at V and 2 bases at J; junction bases unmatched: 5. The germline CDR1 and CDR2 sequences are SGHNT and YYREEE (reference sequence). This CDR3 region has 15 residues. As DNA, the CDR3 is TGTGCCAGCAGCTTATCTCAGCGGGACACAGATACGCAGTATTTT. Residues: CASSLSQRDTDTQYF.

The chain carries TRBV29-1 and TRBJ2-5; tentative D call: TRBD1 (6 bases). Germline V gives CDR1 SQVTM, CDR2 ANQGSEA. Trimming left V 3 bases short and J 0 bases short, with 14 bases between. The CDR3 sequence is 15 residues long. The CDR3 nucleotides read TGCAGCGTTGACCCGGACAGACAGTACCAAGAGACCCAGTACTTC. It yields the protein CSVDPDRQYQETQYF.

The rearrangement joins TRBV19 to TRBJ2-5; D might be TRBD2 (6 bases). Germline V CDR1 and CDR2: LNHDA, SQIVND (reference sequence). V lost 5 bases and J 5 bases, leaving 15 bases between the germline ends. The CDR3 extends over 14 amino acids. CDR3 in DNA: TGTGCCAGTAGTCCCTCCCCTGGGGGGGAGACCCAGTACTTC. Residues: CASSPSPGGETQYF.